Shown below are 3 T cell receptor beta chains from a single sample sequenced in a study of blood T cell repertoires in COVID-19. This table comes from immunoSEQ multiplex PCR, and its TCRdb copy is limited to in-frame clones, with some not included. The sample includes approximately 250,000 clones, less than 90% of them seen just once. The specimen was peripheral blood. These receptors were taken from a woman between 40 and 50 years old who had recovered from COVID-19.

The chain has TRBV5-1 and TRBJ2-2; 8 bases are shared with TRBD2. The CDR3 runs 16 residues. V shed 4 bases and J 4 bases; nucleotides not matched to a gene: 9. Germline values: CDR1 SGHRS, CDR2 YFSETQ. The DNA of the CDR3 is TGCGCCAGCAGCCCCCGGGAGGGGACCACCACCGGGGAGCTGTTTTTT. This codes for CASSPREGTTTGELFF.

This clone was found a few times. The chain recombines TRBV4-1 with TRBJ1-5; possibly TRBD1 for D (5 bases). V lost 1 base to trimming and J lost 0 bases, with 16 bases between them. The CDR3 sequence is 18 residues long. Germline V CDR1 and CDR2: MGHRA, YSYEKL. CDR3 nucleotides: TGCGCCAGCAGCCAAGTAGGCAGGGTTGACGATAGCAATCAGCCCCAGCATTTT. It codes for CASSQVGRVDDSNQPQHF.

The rearrangement links TRBV19 to TRBJ2-4, with 7 positions matching TRBD1. The CDR3 length is 15 residues. CDR1 and CDR2 from the germline V gene are LNHDA and SQIVND (reference sequence). J gave up 1 base and V 6 bases, and 6 bases lay outside the gene matches. In DNA form, the CDR3 reads TGTGCCAGTAGCAGACAGGGCTTGGCCAAAAACATTCAGTACTTC. It yields the protein CASSRQGLAKNIQYF.